These 8 T cell receptor beta chains were sequenced from one sample in a study of cytomegalovirus exposure and HLA in healthy donors. In the PCR, 60 Vbeta and 13 Jbeta primers were used. Produced via immunoSEQ multiplex PCR; TCRdb's table is partial and in-frame only. The sample shows some 110,000 clones, 71% of them seen only once. The sample taken for sequencing was PBMCs. The receptor set was obtained from a female donor in good health and CMV-seronegative.

The chain employs TRBV25-1 and TRBJ2-5, with 9 positions matching TRBD2. Losses at the gene ends were 0 bases for V and 9 bases for J; bases not matched to a gene: 8. There are 15 residues in the CDR3. Looked up from germline, CDR1 is MGHDK and CDR2 is SYGVNS. The CDR3 nucleotides are TGTGCCAGCAGTGAATATGCGGGGGGGTTCTCCGCCCAGTACTTC. Its translation is CASSEYAGGFSAQYF.

This clone was seen a handful of times. J is TRBJ2-5 and V is TRBV4-3; TRBD2 matches at 11 bases. After removal of 3 bases from V and 5 bases from J, the junction contained 11 bases not matched to a gene. Per the germline V gene, CDR1 is LGHNA and CDR2 is YSLEER. CDR3 length equals 17 residues. The CDR3 region is CASSQGLADPGRETQYF. Written as DNA, the CDR3 is TGCGCCAGCAGCCAGGGACTAGCGGACCCCGGCAGGGAGACCCAGTACTTC.

The rearrangement uses TRBV29-1 and TRBJ2-5, with D maybe TRBD1 (6 bases). The DNA matches TRBJ2-7 better at its end, which makes the J call doubtful. CDR3 size: 11 residues. CDR1 is SQVTM and CDR2 is ANQGSEA in the germline V gene. The CDR3 protein is CSAEDSYEQYF. In nucleotides, the CDR3 is TGCAGCGCAGAGGACAGCTACGAGCAGTACTTC.

This clone showed up just once. The chain has TRBV5-4 and TRBJ2-2; D may be TRBD1 (6 bases). The germline CDR1 and CDR2 sequences are SGHNT and YYREEE (reference sequence). V was clipped by 4 bases and J by 1 base, with 11 bases between them. This CDR3 has 15 amino acids. The CDR3 bases are TGTGCCAGCAGCCCAAAGGACAGGAACACCGGGGAGCTGTTTTTT. Translated: CASSPKDRNTGELFF.

This clone was counted only a few times. The CDR3, as DNA: TGTGCCGCGGCGGGGGGGGATACGCAGTATTTT. As protein: CAAAGGDTQYF. This chain links TRBV6-5 with TRBJ2-3; 9 nucleotides agree with TRBD2. J lost 6 bases, V lost 11 bases, and 3 bases had no gene match. The germline CDR1 and CDR2 sequences are MNHEY and SVGAGI. The CDR3 runs to 11 residues.

This rearrangement joins TRBV7-9 to TRBJ2-1; tentatively, D is TRBD1 (7 bases). The CDR3 consists of 13 residues. CDR1 SEHNR and CDR2 FQNEAQ come from the germline V gene (reference sequence). V lost 5 bases to trimming and J lost 7 bases, with 12 bases between them. This CDR3 is CASSLPGGNEQFF. The CDR3 bases are TGTGCCAGCAGCCTGCCAGGGGGGAATGAGCAGTTCTTC.

This clone has just a few counts. J is TRBJ2-5 and V is TRBV7-2, with TRBD2 matching 12 bases. V was pared by 1 base and J by 4 bases, with 4 bases of the junction left unmatched. Germline assignment: CDR1 SGHTA and CDR2 FQGNSA. The CDR3 spans 16 residues. The CDR3 coding sequence is TGTGCCAGCAGCTTAGGACTAGCGGGAGCGAGAGAGACCCAGTACTTC. This sequence encodes CASSLGLAGARETQYF.

CDR3 nucleotides: TGTGCCAGCAGCCTCTCCGATACGCAGTATTTT. This gives the protein CASSLSDTQYF. The chain links TRBV11-3 to TRBJ2-3; D unclear. The CDR3 has 11 residues. The germline gives CDR1 SGHNT, CDR2 YENEEA. The germline V and J ends were trimmed by 5 bases and 6 bases, with 6 bases remaining between them.